This entry lists 14 T cell receptor beta chains sequenced from one sample in a study of T cell responses to AZD1222 COVID-19 vaccine. The data were produced by immunoSEQ multiplex PCR, yet TCRdb's version contains in-frame clones alone and is incomplete. The sample lists roughly 150,000 clones, approximately 90% occurring once. This specimen was peripheral blood, taken on day 0 of MenACWY control vaccination. These receptors were taken from an adult in good health.

The gene calls are TRBV28 and TRBJ1-2; no definite D call. This CDR3 is 14 amino acids long. From germline, CDR1 is MDHEN and CDR2 SYDVKM. V lost 8 bases and J lost 4, with 17 bases in between. The chain's CDR3 is CASYEGRTLYGYTF. CDR3 in DNA: TGTGCCAGCTACGAAGGACGGACTCTCTATGGCTACACCTTC.

The chain joins TRBV19 to TRBJ1-5, with no clear D. Germline lookup yields CDR1 LNHDA and CDR2 SQIVND (reference sequence). The CDR3 totals 14 residues. V was shortened by 8 bases and J by 0 bases, with 11 bases between the two germline ends. The CDR3, as DNA: TGTGCCAGTTCGGGCAGTAATAGCAATCAGCCCCAGCATTTT. This codes for CASSGSNSNQPQHF.

This clone has a handful of counts. The chain has TRBV6-6 and TRBJ1-2; D uncertain. Germline V CDR1 and CDR2: MNHNY, SVGAGI (reference sequence). CDR3 length: 11 amino acids. Trimming left V 10 bases short and J 6 bases short, with 12 bases between. The CDR3 region is CAILDGNGYTF. The CDR3 DNA reads as TGTGCCATCCTGGACGGCAATGGCTACACCTTC.

The chain couples TRBV5-1 to TRBJ2-7; 7 bases fit TRBD2. In germline, CDR1 is SGHRS, CDR2 YFSETQ. V dropped 1 base and J dropped 3; count of bases not matched to a gene: 1. The CDR3 runs 13 residues. CDR3 coding DNA: TGCGCCAGCAGCTTGCAGCGGGGCTACGAGCAGTACTTC. It is translated as CASSLQRGYEQYF.

This sequence joins TRBV30 and TRBJ1-5; TRBD1 matches at 8 bases. Trimming removed 1 base from V and 6 bases from J; junction bases left unmatched: 8. CDR1 is GTSNPN, CDR2 SVGIG, per germline (reference sequence). The CDR3 contains 15 residues. In DNA, the CDR3 is TGTGCCTGGAGTGGAGGCCAGGGGGCGGGTCAGCCCCAGCATTTT. Translation: CAWSGGQGAGQPQHF.

The V gene is TRBV4-3, the J gene TRBJ2-3, with D possibly matching TRBD2 (5 bases). CDR1 and CDR2 (germline): LGHNA, YSLEER. The CDR3 extends over 15 amino acids. V lost 1 base and J lost 0, with 8 bases in between. The CDR3 nucleotides are TGCGCCAGCAGCCAAGCCAGCGGTAGCACAGATACGCAGTATTTT. The encoded protein is CASSQASGSTDTQYF.

V gene TRBV7-8 combines with J gene TRBJ1-2; D unclear. V lost 3 bases and J lost 2, with 7 bases in between. Looked up from germline, CDR1 is SGHVS and CDR2 is FQNEAQ. This CDR3 has 13 amino acids. CDR3: CASSLGINYGYTF. The CDR3 region has the DNA TGTGCCAGCAGCTTGGGGATCAACTATGGCTACACCTTC.

This chain links TRBV5-4 with TRBJ2-7; 9 nucleotides agree with TRBD2. In germline, CDR1 is SGHNT, CDR2 YYREEE (reference sequence). The CDR3 length is 13 residues. V trimming: 4 bases; J trimming: 6 bases; junction bases outside the gene matches: 5. The DNA for the CDR3 is TGTGCCAGCAGCCCGGGACTAGCTTTCGAGCAGTACTTC. This translates into CASSPGLAFEQYF.

This sequence joins TRBV4-2 and TRBJ1-3; no clear D. This CDR3 contains 12 residues. V dropped 4 bases and J dropped 1 base, with 2 bases sitting between them. Germline CDR1 is LGHNA and CDR2 is YNFKEQ. Here the CDR3 reads CASSPSGNTIYF. DNA of the CDR3: TGTGCCAGCAGCCCGTCTGGAAACACCATATATTTT.

The rearrangement joins TRBV5-1 to TRBJ1-1, with D unresolved. There are 14 residues in the CDR3. Germline CDR1 reads SGHRS; CDR2 reads YFSETQ. Trimming pared 2 bases from V and 1 base from J, leaving 9 bases between. CDR3 DNA sequence: TGCGCCAGCAGCTTCGGGTTGGGGAACACTGAAGCTTTCTTT. Its translation is CASSFGLGNTEAFF.

J is TRBJ2-7 and V is TRBV10-3; D not certain. The germline V and J ends were trimmed by 6 bases and 1 base, with 10 bases remaining between them. CDR3 size: 13 residues. The V gene's germline CDR1 is ENHRY and CDR2 SYGVKD. The CDR3: CAIRSTESYEQYF. The CDR3 bases are TGTGCCATCAGATCTACGGAGTCCTACGAGCAGTACTTC.

The CDR3 bases are TGTGCCAGCAGCTTAGCGCCGGGACATGGGAGTGAACTGTTTTTT. Encoded protein: CASSLAPGHGSELFF. The chain employs TRBV7-6 and TRBJ1-4; D might be TRBD1 (6 bases). The CDR3 contains 15 residues. The germline V and J ends were trimmed by 0 bases and 12 bases, with 17 bases remaining between them. Germline loops: CDR1 SGHVS, CDR2 FNYEAQ.

The gene calls are TRBV6-2 or TRBV6-3 and TRBJ2-1; D unresolved. V shed 5 bases and J shed 2 bases, with 1 base lying between them. Germline V gene data show CDR1 as MNHEY and CDR2 as SVGEGT. This CDR3 spans 11 amino acids. The CDR3 DNA is TGTGCCAGCAGTACCTACAATGAGCAGTTCTTC. Amino acids: CASSTYNEQFF.

V and J are TRBV4-2 and TRBJ1-3; 7 positions match TRBD1. V shed 0 bases, J shed 8 bases, and the junction held 10 bases outside the gene matches. The CDR3 sequence is 16 residues long. Germline CDR1 reads LGHNA; CDR2 reads YNFKEQ. This CDR3 is CASSQETGSVKDTIYF. CDR3 bases: TGTGCCAGCAGCCAAGAGACAGGGTCTGTTAAGGACACCATATATTTT.